The present T cell receptor (beta chain) was sequenced within a study of blood T cell repertoires in COVID-19. The table came from immunoSEQ multiplex PCR; TCRdb's copy has only in-frame clones and leaves some out. The sample has under 200,000 clones; about four fifths are singletons. There are 15 residues in the CDR3. Germline values: CDR1 SEHNR, CDR2 FQNEAQ (reference sequence). V trimming: 4 bases; J trimming: 4 bases; junction bases outside the gene matches: 0. The clonotype originates from a woman older than 75 with COVID-19, enrolled during active disease. The sample comprised peripheral blood. V usage is TRBV7-9 and J usage is TRBJ2-1; 14 bases are a match to TRBD2. The CDR3 loop reads CASSWTSGGYNEQFF. In DNA form, the CDR3 reads TGTGCCAGCAGCTGGACTAGCGGGGGGTACAATGAGCAGTTCTTC.